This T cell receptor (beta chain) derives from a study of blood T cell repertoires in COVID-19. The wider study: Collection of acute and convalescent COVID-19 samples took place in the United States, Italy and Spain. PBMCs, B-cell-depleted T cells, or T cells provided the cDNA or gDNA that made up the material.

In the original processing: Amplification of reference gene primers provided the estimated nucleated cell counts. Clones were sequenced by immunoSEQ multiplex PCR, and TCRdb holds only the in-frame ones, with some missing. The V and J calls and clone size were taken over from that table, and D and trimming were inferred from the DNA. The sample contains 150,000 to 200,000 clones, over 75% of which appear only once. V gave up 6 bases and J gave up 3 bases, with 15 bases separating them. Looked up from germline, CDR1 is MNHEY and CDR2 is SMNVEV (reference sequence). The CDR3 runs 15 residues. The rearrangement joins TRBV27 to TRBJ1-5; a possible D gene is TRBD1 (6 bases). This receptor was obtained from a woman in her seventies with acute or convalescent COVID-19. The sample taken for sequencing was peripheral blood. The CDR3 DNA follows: TGTGCCAGCAGGTCAGGGGCCGGAATCAATCAGCCCCAGCATTTT. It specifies CASRSGAGINQPQHF.